These T cell receptor beta chains were read from a single sample in a study of cytomegalovirus exposure and HLA in healthy donors. Clones were read by immunoSEQ multiplex PCR, and TCRdb kept only the in-frame ones, dropping some. The listing records around 210,000 clones. Sample: PBMCs. These receptors were obtained from a girl aged 2 to 10 in good health and CMV-seropositive. Each CDR3 is given with its conserved first and last residue. Fields, in order: J gene, V gene, D gene, CDR3 protein, CDR3 DNA. The D gene is left open where the match is weak.

j_gene: TRBJ1-4; v_gene: TRBV27; d_gene: NA; CDR3aa: CASSLYFSEKLFF; CDR3nt: TGTGCCAGCAGTTTATACTTTAGCGAAAAACTGTTTTTT
j_gene: TRBJ2-7; v_gene: TRBV13; d_gene: TRBD2; CDR3aa: CASSSIAGPYEQYF; CDR3nt: TGTGCCAGCAGCTCGATAGCGGGTCCCTACGAGCAGTACTTC
j_gene: TRBJ1-3; v_gene: TRBV12-5; d_gene: NA; CDR3aa: CASGSLSEGYGRNTIYF; CDR3nt: TGTGCTAGTGGTTCCCTCTCCGAAGGGTACGGGAGAAACACCATATATTTT
j_gene: TRBJ1-3; v_gene: TRBV6-5; d_gene: NA; CDR3aa: CASSYDSVGNTIYF; CDR3nt: TGTGCCAGCAGTTATGATTCAGTCGGAAACACCATATATTTT
j_gene: TRBJ2-3; v_gene: TRBV2; d_gene: NA; CDR3aa: CASKRWLVLDTQYF; CDR3nt: TGTGCCAGCAAGCGCTGGCTAGTTTTAGATACGCAGTATTTT
j_gene: TRBJ1-1; v_gene: TRBV6-1; d_gene: NA; CDR3aa: CASRGTGAFF; CDR3nt: TGTGCCAGCAGGGGCACTGGAGCTTTCTTT
j_gene: TRBJ1-1; v_gene: TRBV28; d_gene: NA; CDR3aa: CASSLIVYTEAFF; CDR3nt: TGTGCCAGCAGTTTAATTGTCTACACTGAAGCTTTCTTT
j_gene: TRBJ1-1; v_gene: TRBV5-1; d_gene: NA; CDR3aa: CASSDYTDTEAFF; CDR3nt: TGCGCCAGCAGTGACTACACTGACACTGAAGCTTTCTTT
j_gene: TRBJ2-1; v_gene: TRBV5-1; d_gene: TRBD2; CDR3aa: CASSPLAGGYGDEQFF; CDR3nt: TGCGCCAGCAGCCCCCTTGCGGGAGGGTATGGTGATGAGCAGTTCTTC
j_gene: TRBJ2-7; v_gene: TRBV6-5; d_gene: TRBD1; CDR3aa: CASSSRQGASYEQYF; CDR3nt: TGTGCCAGCAGTTCAAGACAGGGGGCCTCCTACGAGCAGTACTTC
j_gene: TRBJ2-7; v_gene: TRBV27; d_gene: NA; CDR3aa: CASRESEQYF; CDR3nt: TGTGCCAGCAGGGAGTCCGAGCAGTACTTC
j_gene: TRBJ2-7; v_gene: TRBV27; d_gene: NA; CDR3aa: CASSMTRDSYEQYF; CDR3nt: TGTGCCAGCAGTATGACCCGGGACTCCTACGAGCAGTACTTC
j_gene: TRBJ1-2; v_gene: TRBV7-8; d_gene: NA; CDR3aa: CASSSRGVNYGYTF; CDR3nt: TGTGCCAGCAGCTCCCGGGGAGTCAACTATGGCTACACCTTC
j_gene: TRBJ2-6; v_gene: TRBV6-1; d_gene: NA; CDR3aa: CASSGRLTGMGANVLTF; CDR3nt: TGTGCCAGCAGTGGGCGACTAACAGGGATGGGGGCCAACGTCCTGACTTTC
j_gene: TRBJ1-5; v_gene: TRBV9; d_gene: NA; CDR3aa: CASSVEGSWQPQHF; CDR3nt: TGTGCCAGCAGCGTAGAGGGGTCTTGGCAGCCCCAGCATTTT
j_gene: TRBJ2-2; v_gene: TRBV2; d_gene: NA; CDR3aa: CASSEGLSNTGELFF; CDR3nt: TGTGCCAGCTCGGAGGGACTGTCGAACACCGGGGAGCTGTTTTTT
j_gene: TRBJ1-2; v_gene: TRBV7-2; d_gene: TRBD1; CDR3aa: CASSLRDSGYTF; CDR3nt: TGTGCCAGCAGCCTAAGGGACAGCGGCTACACCTTC
j_gene: TRBJ1-1; v_gene: TRBV4-2; d_gene: NA; CDR3aa: CASSRSGRDTEAFF; CDR3nt: TGTGCCAGCAGCCGCTCAGGGAGGGACACTGAAGCTTTCTTT
j_gene: TRBJ1-2; v_gene: TRBV7-9; d_gene: NA; CDR3aa: CASTREPSYGYTF; CDR3nt: TGTGCCAGCACACGAGAACCTAGCTATGGCTACACCTTC
j_gene: TRBJ2-5; v_gene: TRBV19; d_gene: TRBD1; CDR3aa: CASSTGQGAPSQYF; CDR3nt: TGTGCCAGTAGTACGGGACAGGGGGCGCCTTCTCAGTACTTC
j_gene: TRBJ1-4; v_gene: TRBV28; d_gene: TRBD1; CDR3aa: CASSPDRGSNEKLFF; CDR3nt: TGTGCCAGCAGTCCGGACAGGGGCTCTAATGAAAAACTGTTTTTT
j_gene: TRBJ2-5; v_gene: TRBV29-1; d_gene: NA; CDR3aa: CSVMPKETQYF; CDR3nt: TGCAGCGTGATGCCTAAAGAGACCCAGTACTTC
j_gene: TRBJ1-1; v_gene: TRBV28; d_gene: TRBD1; CDR3aa: CASSSPTGIEAFF; CDR3nt: TGTGCCAGCAGTTCACCGACAGGGATTGAAGCTTTCTTT
j_gene: TRBJ2-5; v_gene: TRBV28; d_gene: TRBD1; CDR3aa: CASSLGRDRGAQETQYF; CDR3nt: TGTGCCAGCAGTTTAGGACGGGACAGGGGAGCTCAAGAGACCCAGTACTTC
j_gene: TRBJ2-7; v_gene: TRBV27; d_gene: TRBD1; CDR3aa: CASSPQGAGTYEQYF; CDR3nt: TGTGCCAGCAGTCCGCAGGGGGCGGGGACCTACGAGCAGTACTTC
j_gene: TRBJ1-3; v_gene: TRBV6-5; d_gene: TRBD1; CDR3aa: CASSYRTGVSGNTIYF; CDR3nt: TGTGCCAGCAGTTACCGGACAGGAGTCTCTGGAAACACCATATATTTT
j_gene: TRBJ1-4; v_gene: TRBV6-5; d_gene: NA; CDR3aa: CASSYLGGDEKLFF; CDR3nt: TGTGCCAGCAGTTACTTAGGAGGTGATGAAAAACTGTTTTTT
j_gene: TRBJ2-5; v_gene: TRBV7-2; d_gene: TRBD2; CDR3aa: CASSLSLAGDLETQYF; CDR3nt: TGTGCCAGCAGCTTAAGCCTAGCGGGAGACCTGGAGACCCAGTACTTC
j_gene: TRBJ2-6; v_gene: TRBV27; d_gene: NA; CDR3aa: CASSFSYGANVLTF; CDR3nt: TGTGCCAGCAGTTTCTCCTATGGGGCCAACGTCCTGACTTTC
j_gene: TRBJ2-7; v_gene: TRBV28; d_gene: TRBD1; CDR3aa: CASSTQDRFPYEQYF; CDR3nt: TGTGCCAGCAGTACCCAGGACAGGTTCCCCTACGAGCAGTACTTC
j_gene: TRBJ2-1; v_gene: TRBV11-3; d_gene: TRBD2; CDR3aa: CASSPRSGSSNEQFF; CDR3nt: TGTGCCAGCAGCCCGCGAAGCGGGAGCTCCAATGAGCAGTTCTTC
j_gene: TRBJ2-3; v_gene: TRBV6-4; d_gene: NA; CDR3aa: CASSEWGLSTDTQYF; CDR3nt: TGTGCCAGCAGTGAATGGGGCCTTAGCACAGATACGCAGTATTTT
j_gene: TRBJ2-2; v_gene: TRBV18; d_gene: NA; CDR3aa: CASSPTYTGELFF; CDR3nt: TGTGCCAGCTCACCGACTTACACCGGGGAGCTGTTTTTT
j_gene: TRBJ2-1; v_gene: TRBV28; d_gene: TRBD2; CDR3aa: CASLPPGLGNGYNEQFF; CDR3nt: TGTGCCAGTCTCCCACCGGGACTAGGTAACGGCTACAATGAGCAGTTCTTC
j_gene: TRBJ2-3; v_gene: TRBV18; d_gene: TRBD1; CDR3aa: CASSPGQGRETDTQYF; CDR3nt: TGTGCCAGCTCACCGGGACAGGGGAGAGAGACAGATACGCAGTATTTT
j_gene: TRBJ2-7; v_gene: TRBV5-1; d_gene: TRBD2; CDR3aa: CASSLGSSTSGSYEQYF; CDR3nt: TGCGCCAGCAGCTTGGGTTCGTCGACTAGCGGGAGCTACGAGCAGTACTTC
j_gene: TRBJ2-7; v_gene: TRBV4-2; d_gene: NA; CDR3aa: CASSQDLGGSEQYF; CDR3nt: TGTGCCAGCAGCCAAGATCTTGGAGGGAGCGAGCAGTACTTC
j_gene: TRBJ2-7; v_gene: TRBV5-4; d_gene: TRBD2; CDR3aa: CATAPGLEHYEQYF; CDR3nt: TGTGCCACGGCCCCGGGACTAGAACACTACGAGCAGTACTTC
j_gene: TRBJ2-7; v_gene: TRBV27; d_gene: NA; CDR3aa: CASSSQKGSLGLSSYEQYF; CDR3nt: TGTGCCAGCAGTTCCCAGAAGGGTTCACTGGGACTTAGCTCCTACGAGCAGTACTTC
j_gene: TRBJ2-2; v_gene: TRBV10-3; d_gene: TRBD2; CDR3aa: CAIMAGASGELFF; CDR3nt: TGTGCCATCATGGCGGGAGCTAGCGGGGAGCTGTTTTTT
j_gene: TRBJ2-3; v_gene: TRBV9; d_gene: NA; CDR3aa: CASSVAPSGTDTQYF; CDR3nt: TGTGCCAGCAGCGTAGCTCCTAGCGGCACAGATACGCAGTATTTT
j_gene: TRBJ1-5; v_gene: TRBV27; d_gene: NA; CDR3aa: CASSFLDQPQHF; CDR3nt: TGTGCCAGCAGTTTCTTAGATCAGCCCCAGCATTTT
j_gene: TRBJ2-1; v_gene: TRBV6-1; d_gene: TRBD1; CDR3aa: CASRDTGGAYNEQFF; CDR3nt: TGTGCCAGCAGAGACACAGGGGGCGCCTACAATGAGCAGTTCTTC
j_gene: TRBJ2-2; v_gene: TRBV6-1; d_gene: TRBD1; CDR3aa: CASSALAGDSEAGELFF; CDR3nt: TGTGCCAGCAGTGCCCTGGCAGGGGACAGCGAGGCCGGGGAGCTGTTTTTT
j_gene: TRBJ1-1; v_gene: TRBV6-1; d_gene: NA; CDR3aa: CASSLLEGGTEAFF; CDR3nt: TGTGCCAGCAGTTTACTAGAGGGTGGCACTGAAGCTTTCTTT
j_gene: TRBJ2-2; v_gene: TRBV10-2; d_gene: NA; CDR3aa: CASSELASTGELFF; CDR3nt: TGCGCCAGCAGTGAGCTAGCCAGCACCGGGGAGCTGTTTTTT
j_gene: TRBJ2-1; v_gene: TRBV6-1; d_gene: NA; CDR3aa: CASSGRAPIPYNEQFF; CDR3nt: TGTGCCAGCAGTGGGCGGGCCCCAATACCCTACAATGAGCAGTTCTTC
j_gene: TRBJ1-1; v_gene: TRBV19; d_gene: NA; CDR3aa: CASSIDDSVNTEAFF; CDR3nt: TGTGCCAGTAGTATAGATGATTCAGTGAACACTGAAGCTTTCTTT
j_gene: TRBJ2-1; v_gene: TRBV4-2; d_gene: NA; CDR3aa: CASSQDGLTNNEQFF; CDR3nt: TGTGCCAGCAGCCAAGATGGGCTAACCAACAATGAGCAGTTCTTC
j_gene: TRBJ1-1; v_gene: TRBV5-1; d_gene: NA; CDR3aa: CASSAGQNTEAFF; CDR3nt: TGCGCCAGCAGCGCCGGACAGAACACTGAAGCTTTCTTT
j_gene: TRBJ2-1; v_gene: TRBV5-1; d_gene: NA; CDR3aa: CASSLEISGNEQFF; CDR3nt: TGCGCCAGCAGCCTTGAAATCTCCGGCAATGAGCAGTTCTTC
j_gene: TRBJ2-3; v_gene: TRBV7-3; d_gene: NA; CDR3aa: CASSGDTQYF; CDR3nt: TGTGCCAGCAGTGGCGATACGCAGTATTTT
j_gene: TRBJ1-1; v_gene: TRBV6-1; d_gene: NA; CDR3aa: CASSDREAQIDTEAFF; CDR3nt: TGTGCCAGCAGTGACAGGGAGGCGCAAATCGACACTGAAGCTTTCTTT